This TCR beta chain was profiled in a study of cytomegalovirus exposure and HLA in healthy donors. 60 Vbeta and 13 Jbeta primers were used in PCR. Method: immunoSEQ multiplex PCR; TCRdb's copy keeps in-frame clones and lacks some. The table lists around 120,000 clones, 74% of them singletons. This TCR derives from a man in his fifties or sixties in good health and CMV-seropositive. Sequencing was done on a sample of PBMCs.

The CDR3 loop reads CAIGSGSGSVNEQFF. The CDR3 DNA reads TGTGCCATCGGTTCGGGTAGCGGGAGTGTAAATGAGCAGTTCTTC. The chain is built from TRBV10-3 and TRBJ2-1; 9 bases agree with TRBD2. With V trimmed by 8 bases and J by 7 bases, 12 bases remained unmatched. Germline values: CDR1 ENHRY, CDR2 SYGVKD. CDR3 length: 15 amino acids.